Listed here are 19 T cell receptor beta chains from one sample, sequenced in a study of shared clonotypes between healthy human individuals. Profiling relied on immunoSEQ multiplex PCR, and the TCRdb table lists in-frame clones only, not all of them. The sample has about 1 million clones, roughly 75% seen once. Sequencing was carried out using memory CD4+ T cells sorted from blood. Subset: CD45RA-negative fraction. The receptors stem from a young man in good health.

The chain has TRBV5-6 and TRBJ2-5; D may correspond to TRBD1 or TRBD2 (6 bases each). Germline V gene lookup returns CDR1 SGHDT and CDR2 YYEEEE. The V end was cut by 5 bases, the J end by 4 bases, with 21 bases between. This CDR3 comprises 16 residues. The CDR3 region is CASSQRSRGHRETQYF. For the CDR3, the DNA is TGTGCCAGCAGTCAGCGCTCACGGGGGCATCGAGAGACCCAGTACTTC.

This rearrangement joins TRBV4-3 to TRBJ2-3; D remains unclear. Trimming took off 2 bases at V and 6 bases at J, with 12 bases between the two ends. The CDR3 has 14 residues. The V gene's germline CDR1 is LGHNA and CDR2 YSLEER. CDR3 nucleotides: TGCGCCAGCAGCCAATTAGGAAGAGCTGATACGCAGTATTTT. Protein product: CASSQLGRADTQYF.

V is TRBV5-6 and J is TRBJ1-2; TRBD1 matches at 8 bases. The V and J ends lost 4 bases and 3 bases, in that order; junction bases with no gene match: 8. Looked up from germline, CDR1 is SGHDT and CDR2 is YYEEEE. This CDR3 has 15 residues. Here the CDR3 DNA reads TGTGCCAGCAGCACAGGACAGGGAAGGCACTATGGCTACACCTTC. Its translation is CASSTGQGRHYGYTF. The variable domain in full, completed from reference TRBV5-6 and TRBJ1-2, reads DAGVTQSPTHLIKTRGQQVTLRCSPKSGHDTVSWYQQALGQGPQFIFQYYEEEERQRGNFPDRFSGHQFPNYSSELNVNALLLGDSALYLCASSTGQGRHYGYTFGSGTRLTVV.

The chain has TRBV5-1 and TRBJ2-6; maybe TRBD1 (5 bases). This CDR3 region has 20 residues. The V gene lost 2 bases and the J gene lost 0 bases, with 21 bases spanning the gap. CDR1 is SGHRS, CDR2 YFSETQ, per germline. The CDR3 reads CASSFRGQTGPSSGANVLTF. For the CDR3, the DNA is TGCGCCAGCAGCTTTAGGGGTCAAACAGGACCTAGCTCTGGGGCCAACGTCCTGACTTTC.

This clone occurred a few times. V gene TRBV5-8 combines with J gene TRBJ1-1; D call uncertain. Germline V gene sequence: CDR1 SGHTS, CDR2 YDEGEE. The CDR3 is 11 residues long. V was cut by 4 bases and J by 8 bases, with 9 bases left in between. CDR3 DNA sequence: TGTGCCAGCAGCAGTAGACAAGAAGCTTTCTTT. Translated, it gives CASSSRQEAFF.

The V and J genes are TRBV27 and TRBJ2-6; D is perhaps TRBD1 (7 bases). Germline V gene data show CDR1 as MNHEY and CDR2 as SMNVEV (reference sequence). V was clipped by 8 bases and J by 0 bases, with 23 bases between them. This CDR3 contains 19 residues. The CDR3 sequence: CASRGQGGLGLSGANVLTF. For the CDR3, the DNA is TGTGCCAGCCGGGGGCAGGGGGGCTTGGGGCTCTCTGGGGCCAACGTCCTGACTTTC.

The rearrangement uses TRBV5-1 and TRBJ1-4, with D unresolved. This CDR3 has 14 amino acids. The ends were cut back, 0 bases at V and 5 bases at J, with 8 bases in the middle. Germline loops: CDR1 SGHRS, CDR2 YFSETQ. CDR3 DNA sequence: TGCGCCAGCAGCTTGGGGCAGCAGAATGAAAAACTGTTTTTT. Translation gives CASSLGQQNEKLFF.

V gene TRBV5-1 combines with J gene TRBJ2-3; D remains ambiguous. Trimming stripped 4 bases from V and 1 base from J, with 7 bases between. The germline CDR1 and CDR2 sequences are SGHRS and YFSETQ. The CDR3 is 13 amino acids. The CDR3 DNA sequence: TGCGCCAGCAGCCAAATAGGCACAGATACGCAGTATTTT. Its translation: CASSQIGTDTQYF.

This clone was detected only a few times. This same CDR3 is encoded by further DNA sequences in the sample. The rearrangement links TRBV5-1 to TRBJ1-1; 12 nucleotides match TRBD1. J was trimmed by 1 base and V by 3 bases; bases with no gene match: 1. Germline loops: CDR1 SGHRS, CDR2 YFSETQ. The CDR3 is made up of 15 amino acids. CDR3 DNA sequence: TGCGCCAGCAGCTCGGGACAGGGGGCGAACACTGAAGCTTTCTTT. Encoded protein: CASSSGQGANTEAFF.

This chain connects TRBV10-2 to TRBJ2-7; possible D gene TRBD2, 7 bases. Germline V lookup: CDR1 WSHSY, CDR2 SAAADI. V lost 6 bases to trimming and J lost 6 bases, with 18 bases between them. CDR3 length: 14 amino acids. The DNA of the CDR3 is TGCGCCAGCAGGAGGGGAGGGGGGGCGGGCGAGCAGTACTTC. The encoded protein is CASRRGGGAGEQYF.

Notes on this clone: At the DNA level, this CDR3 is encoded by other sequences in the same sample as well. V usage is TRBV5-1 and J usage is TRBJ2-3, with D unclear. Germline V lookup: CDR1 SGHRS, CDR2 YFSETQ. The CDR3 loop spans 12 amino acids. Deletions cut 2 bases from V and 6 bases from J, with 7 bases between. Written as DNA, the CDR3 is TGCGCCAGCAGCTTAACCAGTGATACGCAGTATTTT. Its translation is CASSLTSDTQYF.

V gene TRBV6-1 combines with J gene TRBJ2-5, with 9 bases aligning to TRBD1. Germline CDR1 and CDR2: MNHNS and SASEGT. The CDR3 is 14 amino acids. V was clipped by 5 bases and J by 11 bases; unmatched bases: 12. The CDR3 reads CASSFGQGLREQYF. The DNA for the CDR3 is TGTGCCAGCAGTTTCGGACAGGGGCTGAGGGAGCAGTACTTC.

This clone was observed a few times. This rearrangement joins TRBV19 to TRBJ1-1, with 10 bases identical to TRBD1. In germline, CDR1 is LNHDA, CDR2 SQIVND (reference sequence). The J segment lost 7 bases and the V segment lost 4 bases, leaving 9 bases of the junction unmatched. The length of the CDR3 is 15 residues. CDR3 in amino acids: CASSTLSTGGIEAFF. The CDR3, as DNA: TGTGCCAGTAGTACTCTCTCGACAGGGGGCATTGAAGCTTTCTTT.

Points on this clone: Germline and junction disagree at one end, which may indicate a read error. V is TRBV5-4 and J is TRBJ2-5; 10 bases agree with TRBD1. The CDR3 loop spans 14 amino acids. Germline assignment: CDR1 SGHNT and CDR2 YYREEE (reference sequence). The CDR3, as DNA: TGTACCAGCAGCGGGACAGGGGTGAGGGAGACCCAGTACTTC. Protein sequence: CTSSGTGVRETQYF.

The CDR3 protein is CASSYTSRGGNQPQHF. CDR3 bases: TGTGCCAGCAGTTACACGAGCAGGGGTGGCAATCAGCCCCAGCATTTT. The chain recombines TRBV6-6 with TRBJ1-5; possibly TRBD1 for D (6 bases). CDR3 length equals 16 residues. Trimming shortened V by 2 bases and J by 2 bases, and 13 bases separated the two germline ends. From germline, CDR1 is MNHNY and CDR2 SVGAGI (reference sequence).

V usage is TRBV12-5 and J usage is TRBJ1-2, with D possibly TRBD1 on 5 matching bases. The length of the CDR3 is 12 residues. V lost 1 base and J lost 13, with 13 bases in between. The germline gives CDR1 LGHNT, CDR2 FRNRAP. The DNA of the CDR3 is TGTGCTAGTGGTTTGGGGGATGCAGGGCCCACCTTC. As protein: CASGLGDAGPTF.

This chain connects TRBV5-4 to TRBJ2-2; 8 bases are shared with TRBD1. Germline V CDR1 and CDR2: SGHNT, YYREEE (reference sequence). V lost 4 bases to trimming and J lost 5 bases; unmatched junction nucleotides: 7. The CDR3 has 15 amino acids. CDR3: CASSQQGAVTGELFF. The CDR3 DNA reads TGTGCCAGCAGCCAGCAGGGGGCGGTGACCGGGGAGCTGTTTTTT.

The chain links TRBV2 to TRBJ1-1; perhaps TRBD1 as D (5 bases). V lost 3 bases and J lost 1, with 12 bases in between. The germline V gene has CDR1 SNHLY and CDR2 FYNNEI. There are 15 residues in the CDR3. CDR3 DNA: TGTGCCAGCAGTGAGAAGGCAGGGAAGAACACTGAAGCTTTCTTT. Translation: CASSEKAGKNTEAFF.

The chain combines TRBV7-2 with TRBJ2-3; a possible D gene is TRBD2 (5 bases). The CDR3 has 15 amino acids. CDR1 is SGHTA, CDR2 FQGNSA, per germline. V was pared by 0 bases and J by 4 bases, with 11 bases between. In DNA, the CDR3 is TGTGCCAGCAGCTTAGCGGGGAGTGGGGCAGATACGCAGTATTTT. Its protein is CASSLAGSGADTQYF.